Listed here are 14 T cell receptor beta chains from one sample, sequenced in a study of identical twins. Each CDR3 protein gets one entry after TCRdb re-called the 5' RACE reads with MiXCR. This table has some 320,000 distinct CDR3 sequences, around 12% appearing once. The sample was also reused in another study, on yellow fever vaccine responses in identical twins.

Sequenced material: CD8+ T cells sorted from blood. The origin of the receptors is a young woman in good health.

The genes are TRBV27 and TRBJ2-4; 7 bases align to TRBD1. The ends lost 6 bases at V and 1 base at J; junction bases unmatched: 15. Looked up from germline, CDR1 is MNHEY and CDR2 is SMNVEV (reference sequence). The CDR3 has 18 residues. This CDR3 is CASSPLTGPAEAKNIQYF. The CDR3 region has the DNA TGTGCCAGCAGCCCGCTGACAGGGCCGGCCGAGGCCAAAAACATTCAGTACTTC.

Here the CDR3 DNA reads TGTGCCAGTAGTATGACTAGTATGGGGACAAATGAGCAGTTCTTC. Translating it yields CASSMTSMGTNEQFF. The gene calls are TRBV19 and TRBJ2-1; D possibly uses TRBD1 or TRBD2 (6 bases each). Between the trimmed V and J ends, which lost 3 bases and 7 bases, there was a span of 16 bases. The CDR3 is 15 residues long. CDR1 LNHDA and CDR2 SQIVND come from the germline V gene (reference sequence).

This clonotype was seen only a few times. The rearrangement links TRBV12-3 or TRBV12-4 to TRBJ2-5; D is tentatively TRBD1 or TRBD2 (6 bases each). The CDR3 has 18 residues. The germline V and J ends were trimmed by 2 bases and 2 bases, with 21 bases remaining between them. CDR3 coding DNA: TGTGCCAGCAGTTTATTCGTCCTCGACCGGAGGGGGCAAGAGACCCAGTACTTC. It is translated as CASSLFVLDRRGQETQYF.

The chain is built from TRBV7-8 and TRBJ2-5; a possible D gene is TRBD1 (6 bases). Trimming removed 5 bases from V and 1 base from J, with 20 bases in between. CDR1 and CDR2 (germline): SGHVS, FQNEAQ. The CDR3 covers 17 residues. The CDR3, as DNA: TGTGCCAGCAGCACCCACAGGGTAGTAAAGTCCCAAGAGACCCAGTACTTC. This gives the protein CASSTHRVVKSQETQYF.

This clonotype showed up just a few times. The chain couples TRBV27 to TRBJ1-5, with D perhaps matching TRBD1 (5 bases). V was trimmed by 5 bases and J by 6 bases, leaving 11 bases between them. CDR1 is MNHEY and CDR2 is SMNVEV in the germline V gene (reference sequence). The CDR3 has 13 residues. The CDR3 loop is CASSLGRGQPQHF. For the CDR3, the DNA is TGTGCCAGCAGTCTTGGAAGGGGTCAGCCCCAGCATTTT.

This clonotype was detected only a few times. CDR3 nucleotide sequence: TGTGCCAGCAGTCCCTATCCGGGACAGGGAATTAATCAGCCCCAGCATTTT. Translation gives CASSPYPGQGINQPQHF. V and J are TRBV12-3 or TRBV12-4 and TRBJ1-5; 9 bases line up with TRBD1. V was clipped by 5 bases and J by 4 bases; unmatched bases: 12. CDR3 length: 17 residues.

V and J are TRBV6-1 and TRBJ1-4; tentative D call: TRBD1 (5 bases). V lost 5 bases, J lost 4 bases, and 23 bases lay in between. CDR1 is MNHNS, CDR2 SASEGT, per germline. The CDR3 runs 18 residues. The CDR3: CASSTTLDRLTRNEKLFF. The CDR3 DNA follows: TGTGCCAGCAGTACCACCCTAGACAGATTAACTCGTAATGAAAAACTGTTTTTT.

This clonotype was observed a few times. The rearrangement joins TRBV27 to TRBJ2-5; D call uncertain. CDR1 is MNHEY, CDR2 SMNVEV, per germline (reference sequence). The CDR3 contains 13 residues. V lost 0 bases, J lost 1 base, and 3 bases lay in between. As DNA, the CDR3 is TGTGCCAGCAGTTTATCGTCCCAAGAGACCCAGTACTTC. It yields the protein CASSLSSQETQYF.

In this sample, this clonotype turned up a few times. J is TRBJ2-3 and V is TRBV15; D ambiguous. Looked up from germline, CDR1 is LNHNV and CDR2 is YYDKDF (reference sequence). Trimming pared 0 bases from V and 7 bases from J, leaving 8 bases between. CDR3 length equals 13 residues. The CDR3 region has the DNA TGTGCCACCAGCAGAGATGGGGTTAATACGCAGTATTTT. Amino acid sequence: CATSRDGVNTQYF.

This clonotype has a handful of counts. The chain couples TRBV7-9 to TRBJ1-1; 9 bases are shared with TRBD1. CDR3 length: 17 residues. Germline V gives CDR1 SEHNR, CDR2 FQNEAQ (reference sequence). With V trimmed by 2 bases and J by 4 bases, 11 bases remained unmatched. CDR3 DNA sequence: TGTGCCAGCAGCTTACTGACAGGGGGACATGTGGGCACTGAAGCTTTCTTT. Protein sequence: CASSLLTGGHVGTEAFF.

This clonotype has a handful of counts. The V gene is TRBV7-6, the J gene TRBJ2-7; the D gene is possibly TRBD2 (6 bases). V lost 9 bases, J lost 4 bases, and 19 bases lay in between. CDR1 and CDR2 (germline): SGHVS, FNYEAQ. The CDR3 is made up of 14 amino acids. The CDR3 region is CASGVGEVGYEQYF. CDR3 nucleotides: TGTGCCAGTGGGGTCGGGGAGGTCGGATACGAGCAGTACTTC.

The chain couples TRBV7-8 to TRBJ2-1; possibly TRBD2 for D (6 bases). Looked up from germline, CDR1 is SGHVS and CDR2 is FQNEAQ. The CDR3 is 16 amino acids. Trimming removed 3 bases from V and 8 bases from J, with 20 bases in between. CDR3 nucleotides: TGTGCCAGCAGCTTTTCCCCGACTAGAGCGGGTGATGAGCAGTTCTTC. This gives the protein CASSFSPTRAGDEQFF.

This clonotype was detected many times. The rearrangement links TRBV7-8 to TRBJ1-1; D is uncertain. Germline CDR1 reads SGHVS; CDR2 reads FQNEAQ. V was cut by 5 bases and J by 0 bases, with 10 bases left in between. The CDR3 has 14 residues. CDR3 amino acids: CASSPSGMNTEAFF. Written as DNA, the CDR3 is TGTGCCAGCAGCCCTAGCGGCATGAACACTGAAGCTTTCTTT.

This chain connects TRBV28 to TRBJ2-1, with D possibly being TRBD2 (6 bases). This CDR3 has 17 amino acids. The V and J ends lost 5 bases and 4 bases respectively, with 21 bases between them. Germline lookup yields CDR1 MDHEN and CDR2 SYDVKM. The DNA of the CDR3 is TGTGCCAGCAGTCCCCGAGTGGGCGGGGTGGGATACAATGAGCAGTTCTTC. Translating it yields CASSPRVGGVGYNEQFF. The variable domain in full, completed from reference TRBV28 and TRBJ2-1, reads DVKVTQSSRYLVKRTGEKVFLECVQDMDHENMFWYRQDPGLGLRLIYFSYDVKMKEKGDIPEGYSVSREKKERFSLILESASTNQTSMYLCASSPRVGGVGYNEQFFGPGTRLTVL.